Sequencing of this T cell receptor (beta chain) was carried out in a study of neurological immune-mediated disorders. This clonotype was observed a handful of times. Its target is not known. Germline values: CDR1 DFQATT, CDR2 SNEGSKA (reference sequence). J gave up 2 bases and V 4 bases, and 8 bases lay outside the gene matches. This CDR3 spans 15 amino acids. Study outcomes and limitations: HTLV-1-associated myelopathy had the most TCR clonal expansion, and multiple sclerosis had the least, less than healthy controls. Grouping of repertoires by phylogeny put those of 18 of 34 multiple sclerosis patients into a single related-CDR3 cluster, a possible signature. The expanded clones of different subjects shared no CDR3 amino acid sequences (suggesting private repertoires in all groups).

TCRdb reanalysed the 5' RACE reads using MiXCR and keeps one entry per CDR3 protein. The sample has 69,000 or so distinct CDR3 sequences; 4.5% to 6% are singletons. The sequencing sample was made of PBMCs. The sequence was obtained from a woman aged 70 to 79 with multiple sclerosis. This chain joins TRBV20-1 and TRBJ2-3, with 8 bases fitting TRBD1. The CDR3 DNA is TGCAGTGCTAATCGCGGGGACAGGACCACAGATACGCAGTATTTT. Encoded protein: CSANRGDRTTDTQYF.